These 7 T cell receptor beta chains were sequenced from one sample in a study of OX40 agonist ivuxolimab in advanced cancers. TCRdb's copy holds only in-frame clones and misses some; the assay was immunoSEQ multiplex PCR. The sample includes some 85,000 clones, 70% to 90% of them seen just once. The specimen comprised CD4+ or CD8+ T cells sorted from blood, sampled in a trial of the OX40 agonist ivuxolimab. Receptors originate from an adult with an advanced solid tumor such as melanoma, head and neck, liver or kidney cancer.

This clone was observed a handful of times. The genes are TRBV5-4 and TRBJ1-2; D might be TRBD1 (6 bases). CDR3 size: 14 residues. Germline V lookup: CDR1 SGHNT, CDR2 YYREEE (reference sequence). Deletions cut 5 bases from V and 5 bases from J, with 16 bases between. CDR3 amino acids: CASRGWGRGYGYTF. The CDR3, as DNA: TGTGCCAGCAGAGGATGGGGCAGGGGTTATGGCTACACCTTC.

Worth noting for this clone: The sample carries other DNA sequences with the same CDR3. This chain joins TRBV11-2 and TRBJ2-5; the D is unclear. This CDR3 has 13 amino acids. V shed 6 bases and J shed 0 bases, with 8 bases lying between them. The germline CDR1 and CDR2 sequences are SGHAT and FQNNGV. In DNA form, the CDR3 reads TGTGCCAGCAGTCCGGGCCACCAAGAGACCCAGTACTTC. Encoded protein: CASSPGHQETQYF.

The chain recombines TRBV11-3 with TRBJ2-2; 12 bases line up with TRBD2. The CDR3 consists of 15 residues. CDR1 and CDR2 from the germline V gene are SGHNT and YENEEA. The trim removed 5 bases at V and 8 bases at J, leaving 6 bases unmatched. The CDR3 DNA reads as TGTGCCAGCAGCGCCGGACTAGCGGGGATTGGGGAGCTGTTTTTT. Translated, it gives CASSAGLAGIGELFF.

CDR3 residues: CASSSYRVHEGTEAFF. The CDR3 DNA reads as TGCGCCAGCAGCTCTTACAGGGTACATGAGGGCACTGAAGCTTTCTTT. V usage is TRBV5-1 and J usage is TRBJ1-1, with D possibly TRBD1 on 6 matching bases. V was cut by 3 bases and J by 4 bases, with 19 bases left in between. CDR1 is SGHRS, CDR2 YFSETQ, per germline. This CDR3 spans 16 amino acids.

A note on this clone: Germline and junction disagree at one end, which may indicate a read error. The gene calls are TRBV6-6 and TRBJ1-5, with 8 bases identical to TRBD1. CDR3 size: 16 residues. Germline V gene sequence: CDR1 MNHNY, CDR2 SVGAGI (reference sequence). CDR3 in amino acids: CASTYSRQGFNQPQHF. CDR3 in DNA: TGTGCCAGCACTTACTCTAGACAGGGGTTTAATCAGCCCCAGCATTTT.

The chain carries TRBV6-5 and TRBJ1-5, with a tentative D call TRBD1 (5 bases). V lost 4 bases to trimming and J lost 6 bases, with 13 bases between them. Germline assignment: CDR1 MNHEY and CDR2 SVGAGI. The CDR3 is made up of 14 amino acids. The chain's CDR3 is CASSSVQGSQPQHF. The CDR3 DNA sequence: TGTGCCAGCAGTTCCGTCCAGGGAAGTCAGCCCCAGCATTTT.

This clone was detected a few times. The CDR3 protein is CASSGDRGYEQYF. DNA of the CDR3: TGTGCCAGCTCTGGGGACAGGGGATACGAGCAGTACTTC. The chain is built from TRBV18 and TRBJ2-7, with TRBD1 identical over 10 bases. Germline values: CDR1 KGHSH, CDR2 LQKENI. CDR3 length: 13 residues. Germline trimming cut 6 bases from V and 4 bases from J; bases unmatched to any gene: 3. Filled out from reference TRBV18 and TRBJ2-7, the complete variable domain reads NAGVMQNPRHLVRRRGQEARLRCSPMKGHSHVYWYRQLPEEGLKFMVYLQKENIIDESGMPKERFSAEFPKEGPSILRIQQVVRGDSAAYFCASSGDRGYEQYFGPGTRLTVT.